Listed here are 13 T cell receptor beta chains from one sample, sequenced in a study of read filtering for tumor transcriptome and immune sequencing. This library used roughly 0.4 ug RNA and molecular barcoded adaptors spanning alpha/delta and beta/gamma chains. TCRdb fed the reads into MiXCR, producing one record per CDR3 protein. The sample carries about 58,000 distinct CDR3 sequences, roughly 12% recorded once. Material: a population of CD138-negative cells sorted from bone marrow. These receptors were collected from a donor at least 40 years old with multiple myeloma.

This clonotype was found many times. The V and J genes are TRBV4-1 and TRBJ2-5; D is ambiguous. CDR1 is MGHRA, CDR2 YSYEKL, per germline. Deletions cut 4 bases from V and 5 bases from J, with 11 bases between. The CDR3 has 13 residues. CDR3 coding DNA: TGCGCCAGCAGCCGAATATTTCCCGAGACCCAGTACTTC. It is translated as CASSRIFPETQYF.

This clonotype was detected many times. CDR3 protein: CASSFWEKGFAKFF. Here the CDR3 DNA reads TGTGCCAGCAGTTTTTGGGAAAAGGGCTTCGCGAAGTTCTTC. The rearrangement joins TRBV12-3 or TRBV12-4 to TRBJ2-1; D uncertain. This CDR3 spans 14 amino acids. The V end was cut by 3 bases, the J end by 14 bases, with 20 bases between.

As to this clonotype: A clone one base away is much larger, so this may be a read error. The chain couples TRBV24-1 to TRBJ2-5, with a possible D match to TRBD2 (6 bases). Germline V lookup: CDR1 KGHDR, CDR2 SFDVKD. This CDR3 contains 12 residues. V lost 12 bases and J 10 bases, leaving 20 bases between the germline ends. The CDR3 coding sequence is TGTGCCGCCGCGGGACTCCCTATCGTCCAGTACTTC. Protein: CAAAGLPIVQYF.

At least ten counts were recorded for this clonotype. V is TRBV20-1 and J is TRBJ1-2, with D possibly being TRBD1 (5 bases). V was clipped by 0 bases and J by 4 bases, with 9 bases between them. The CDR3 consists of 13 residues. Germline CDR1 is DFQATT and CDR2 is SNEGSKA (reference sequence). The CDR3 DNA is TGCAGTGCTAGAGACGCGGGGGGCTATGGCTACACCTTC. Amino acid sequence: CSARDAGGYGYTF.

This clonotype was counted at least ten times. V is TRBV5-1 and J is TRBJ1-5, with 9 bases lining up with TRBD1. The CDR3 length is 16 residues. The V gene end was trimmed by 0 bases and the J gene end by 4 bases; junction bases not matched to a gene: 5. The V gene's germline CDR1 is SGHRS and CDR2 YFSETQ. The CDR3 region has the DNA TGCGCCAGCAGCTTGGAGCCGGGACAGGGTAATCAGCCCCAGCATTTT. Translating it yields CASSLEPGQGNQPQHF.

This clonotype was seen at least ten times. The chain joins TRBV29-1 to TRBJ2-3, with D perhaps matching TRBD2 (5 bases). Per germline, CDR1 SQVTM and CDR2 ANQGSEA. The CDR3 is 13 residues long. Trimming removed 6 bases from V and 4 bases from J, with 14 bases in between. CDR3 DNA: TGCAGCGTGGGGAGCTCCGGGGCAGATACGCAGTATTTT. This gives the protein CSVGSSGADTQYF.

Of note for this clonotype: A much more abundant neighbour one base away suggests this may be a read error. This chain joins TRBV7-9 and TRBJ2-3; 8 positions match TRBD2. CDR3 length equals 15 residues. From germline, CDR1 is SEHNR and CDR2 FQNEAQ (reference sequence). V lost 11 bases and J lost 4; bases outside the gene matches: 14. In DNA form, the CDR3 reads TGTGCCGGCCCCCCAAGCGGGGGAGGGTCAGATACGCAGTATTTT. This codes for CAGPPSGGGSDTQYF.

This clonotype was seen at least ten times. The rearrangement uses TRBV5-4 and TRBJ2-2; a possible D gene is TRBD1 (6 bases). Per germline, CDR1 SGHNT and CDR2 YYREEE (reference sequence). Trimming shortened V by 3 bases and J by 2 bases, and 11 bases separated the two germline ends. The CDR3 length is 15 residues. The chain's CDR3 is CASSSYRANTGELFF. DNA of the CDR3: TGTGCCAGCAGCTCCTACAGGGCTAACACCGGGGAGCTGTTTTTT. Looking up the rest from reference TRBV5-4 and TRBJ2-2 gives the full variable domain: ETGVTQSPTHLIKTRGQQVTLRCSSQSGHNTVSWYQQALGQGPQFIFQYYREEENGRGNFPPRFSGLQFPNYSSELNVNALELDDSALYLCASSSYRANTGELFFGEGSRLTVL.

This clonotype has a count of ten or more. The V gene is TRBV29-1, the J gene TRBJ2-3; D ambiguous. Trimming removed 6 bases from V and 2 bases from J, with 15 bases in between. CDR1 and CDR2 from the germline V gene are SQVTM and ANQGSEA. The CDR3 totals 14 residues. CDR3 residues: CSVGITVDTDTQYF. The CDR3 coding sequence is TGCAGCGTGGGAATAACAGTAGACACAGATACGCAGTATTTT.

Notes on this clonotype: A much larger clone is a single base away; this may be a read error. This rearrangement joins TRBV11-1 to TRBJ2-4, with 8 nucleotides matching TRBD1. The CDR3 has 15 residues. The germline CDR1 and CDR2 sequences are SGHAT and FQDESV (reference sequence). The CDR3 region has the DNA TGTGCCAGCAGCGCTCGGACAGGGTCTGAAAACAGTCAGTACTTC. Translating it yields CASSARTGSENSQYF.

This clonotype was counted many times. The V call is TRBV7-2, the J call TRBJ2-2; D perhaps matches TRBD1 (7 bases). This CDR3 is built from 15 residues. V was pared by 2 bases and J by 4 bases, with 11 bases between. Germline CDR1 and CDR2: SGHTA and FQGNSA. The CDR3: CASSLQGEVTGELFF. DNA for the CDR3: TGTGCCAGCAGCTTACAGGGGGAGGTCACCGGGGAGCTGTTTTTT.

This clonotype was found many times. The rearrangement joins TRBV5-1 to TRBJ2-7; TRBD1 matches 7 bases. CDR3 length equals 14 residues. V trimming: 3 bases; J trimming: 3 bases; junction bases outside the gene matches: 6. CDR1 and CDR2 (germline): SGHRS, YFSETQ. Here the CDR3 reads CASSSGQQLYEQYF. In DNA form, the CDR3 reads TGCGCCAGCAGCTCGGGACAGCAGCTCTACGAGCAGTACTTC.

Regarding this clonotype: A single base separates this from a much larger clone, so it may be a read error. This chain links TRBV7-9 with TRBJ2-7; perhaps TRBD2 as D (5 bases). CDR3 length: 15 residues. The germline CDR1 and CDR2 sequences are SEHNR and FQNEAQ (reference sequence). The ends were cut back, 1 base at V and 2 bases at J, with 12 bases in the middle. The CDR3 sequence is CASSLVEGSTYEQYF. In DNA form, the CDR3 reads TGTGCCAGCAGCTTAGTTGAGGGATCCACCTACGAGCAGTACTTC.